The source of this T cell receptor (beta chain) is a study of CD8 T cell repertoires and HIV-1 epitope variants. Across the whole study: Each of Twenty-five Gag and Nef epitope peptides stimulated a separate culture. An uncultured baseline aliquot held 1M T cells. Tested: three Gag epitope families, Nef HW9 and YT9.

Trimming left V 0 bases short and J 2 bases short, with 22 bases between. Germline-derived CDR1 and CDR2 are SGHRS and YFSETQ. This CDR3 spans 19 amino acids. TCRdb keeps only in-frame clones here, not all; method: immunoSEQ multiplex PCR. Of tens of thousands of clones listed, 60% to 80% are singletons. The sample consisted of uncultured baseline CD8+ T cells from peripheral blood mononuclear cells (PBMCs). This chain links TRBV5-1 with TRBJ2-3; the D call may be TRBD1 or TRBD2 (5 bases each). The receptor was derived from a male donor with HIV. CDR3 region: CASSLAVEQVRGHTDTQYF. DNA for the CDR3: TGCGCCAGCAGCTTGGCGGTGGAACAGGTTCGGGGCCACACAGATACGCAGTATTTT. Looking up the rest from reference TRBV5-1 and TRBJ2-3 gives the full variable domain: KAGVTQTPRYLIKTRGQQVTLSCSPISGHRSVSWYQQTPGQGLQFLFEYFSETQRNKGNFPGRFSGRQFSNSRSEMNVSTLELGDSALYLCASSLAVEQVRGHTDTQYFGPGTRLTVL.